This T cell receptor beta chain is from a study of the immune and genomic landscape of osteosarcoma. There are 16 residues in the CDR3. The germline V gene encodes CDR1 LNHDA and CDR2 SQIVND (reference sequence). Deletions cut 3 bases from V and 8 bases from J, with 19 bases between. Method: immunoSEQ multiplex PCR; TCRdb's copy keeps in-frame clones and lacks some. The sample holds several hundred clones, 70% to 85% seen once. This clonotype originated in an older woman with osteosarcoma. The chain has TRBV19 and TRBJ1-4; D is perhaps TRBD1 (6 bases). The sequencing sample was made of tumor tissue from a local recurrence in the calf muscle. CDR3 amino acids: CASSMARGGVWEKLFF. The CDR3 nucleotides are TGTGCCAGTAGTATGGCCCGGGGGGGCGTTTGGGAAAAACTGTTTTTT.